These 12 T cell receptor beta chains came from one sample sequenced in a study of T-cell memory formation after mild COVID-19. From the 5' RACE reads, TCRdb called clonotypes with MiXCR, one entry per CDR3 protein. Here the sample spans about 150,000 distinct CDR3 sequences, roughly a quarter being singletons. The sample was PBMCs or a T cell subset sorted from them (not recorded which). The receptors derive from an adult woman who had mild COVID-19 (a few samples of this study predate the infection). Cell type and time point are not known.

The chain employs TRBV7-9 and TRBJ2-1; 9 bases map to TRBD2. With 7 bases clipped from V and 0 bases from J, the junction kept 7 bases outside the gene matches. The CDR3 has 16 residues. CDR1 and CDR2 from the germline V gene are SEHNR and FQNEAQ (reference sequence). CDR3 coding DNA: TGTGCCAGCAACGCGTATAGCGGGAGCTCCTACAATGAGCAGTTCTTC. Protein sequence: CASNAYSGSSYNEQFF.

The table lists this clonotype with many counts. The chain is built from TRBV4-1 and TRBJ2-7; 9 positions agree with TRBD1. Germline values: CDR1 MGHRA, CDR2 YSYEKL. The V and J ends lost 2 bases and 3 bases, in that order; junction bases with no gene match: 5. The CDR3 contains 15 residues. In nucleotides, the CDR3 is TGCGCCAGCAGCCAATCGGGGACAGGGATCTACGAGCAGTACTTC. As protein: CASSQSGTGIYEQYF.

This chain links TRBV5-1 with TRBJ2-7, with 9 bases matching TRBD2. The CDR3 has 14 amino acids. V shed 3 bases, J shed 5 bases, and the junction held 6 bases outside the gene matches. Germline CDR1 is SGHRS and CDR2 is YFSETQ. The DNA of the CDR3 is TGCGCCAGCAGCTGGCGGGAGGGCCCCGACGAGCAGTACTTC. It specifies CASSWREGPDEQYF.

V and J are TRBV3-1 and TRBJ2-1; TRBD2 might be the D (5 bases). The germline gives CDR1 LGHDT, CDR2 YNNKEL (reference sequence). The CDR3 has 13 amino acids. V was clipped by 1 base and J by 8 bases, with 9 bases between them. The CDR3 DNA sequence: TGTGCCAGCAGCCAAGGCCTAGCCGATGAGCAGTTCTTC. It specifies CASSQGLADEQFF.

This clonotype was observed a handful of times. The V call is TRBV19, the J call TRBJ2-7; the match to TRBD1 covers 8 bases. V dropped 6 bases and J dropped 5; count of bases not matched to a gene: 9. This CDR3 comprises 14 residues. Germline CDR1 reads LNHDA; CDR2 reads SQIVND (reference sequence). The CDR3 nucleotides read TGTGCCAGTAGCCCAGGGGGCCCCACGGACGAGCAGTACTTC. Amino acids: CASSPGGPTDEQYF. Filled out from reference TRBV19 and TRBJ2-7, the complete variable domain reads DGGITQSPKYLFRKEGQNVTLSCEQNLNHDAMYWYRQDPGQGLRLIYYSQIVNDFQKGDIAEGYSVSREKKESFPLTVTSAQKNPTAFYLCASSPGGPTDEQYFGPGTRLTVT.

V and J are TRBV21-1 and TRBJ2-3; no check of the table's D call, TRBD2, against the DNA was made. TRBV21-1 is a listed pseudogene. The CDR3 is 14 residues long. Here the CDR3 reads CASSSRARTDTQYF. In nucleotides, the CDR3 is TGTGCCAGCAGCTCCAGGGCCCGCACAGATACGCAGTATTTT.

The chain couples TRBV7-9 to TRBJ2-1; 7 nucleotides agree with TRBD1. J was trimmed by 2 bases and V by 3 bases; bases with no gene match: 7. Germline lookup yields CDR1 SEHNR and CDR2 FQNEAQ (reference sequence). CDR3 length equals 16 residues. This CDR3 reads CASSFPGQETYNEQFF. In DNA, the CDR3 is TGTGCCAGCAGCTTCCCAGGACAGGAAACCTACAATGAGCAGTTCTTC.

V is TRBV2 and J is TRBJ2-5; D possibly corresponds to TRBD1 (6 bases). CDR1 and CDR2 (germline): SNHLY, FYNNEI. This CDR3 has 18 residues. Trimming removed 2 bases from V and 0 bases from J, with 19 bases in between. The CDR3 loop is CASSESHPGQTYQETQYF. DNA of the CDR3: TGTGCCAGCAGTGAATCCCACCCTGGACAGACCTACCAAGAGACCCAGTACTTC.

This clonotype was counted a few times. The V gene is TRBV29-1, the J gene TRBJ2-3; TRBD2 might be the D (5 bases). There are 13 residues in the CDR3. The V gene's germline CDR1 is SQVTM and CDR2 ANQGSEA. V was pared by 7 bases and J by 0 bases, with 11 bases between. The CDR3, as DNA: TGCAGCGACATACGAGGGAGCACAGATACGCAGTATTTT. This codes for CSDIRGSTDTQYF.

This rearrangement joins TRBV9 to TRBJ2-1; D gene uncertain. The V gene's germline CDR1 is SGDLS and CDR2 YYNGEE. Trimming cost V 0 bases and J 4 bases, with 11 bases left between them. The CDR3 extends over 15 amino acids. The CDR3 nucleotides read TGTGCCAGCAGCGTAGGCGGCAGTCTATACAATGAGCAGTTCTTC. Translated: CASSVGGSLYNEQFF. Supplemented by reference TRBV9 and TRBJ2-1, the full variable domain reads DSGVTQTPKHLITATGQRVTLRCSPRSGDLSVYWYQQSLDQGLQFLIQYYNGEERAKGNILERFSAQQFPDLHSELNLSSLELGDSALYFCASSVGGSLYNEQFFGPGTRLTVL.

The rearrangement uses TRBV12-3 or TRBV12-4 and TRBJ2-7, with D perhaps matching TRBD1 (7 bases). V shed 8 bases and J shed 10 bases, with 30 bases lying between them. This CDR3 is built from 16 residues. The CDR3 is CASRSTGDRYPTIQYF. The DNA for the CDR3 is TGTGCCAGCCGCTCGACGGGGGACAGATATCCTACGATCCAGTACTTC.

The rearrangement uses TRBV7-8 and TRBJ1-2; D remains ambiguous. The V gene lost 4 bases and the J gene lost 3 bases, with 15 bases spanning the gap. Per the germline V gene, CDR1 is SGHVS and CDR2 is FQNEAQ. The CDR3 covers 15 residues. CDR3 loop: CASSSEGSRDYGYTF. The CDR3 DNA reads TGTGCCAGCAGCTCGGAAGGGTCCCGCGACTATGGCTACACCTTC.